The present T cell receptor beta chain was sequenced within a study of T-cell reconstitution after alpha-beta-depleted transplantation in children (dated by TCRdb to about 2016). Notes on the research overall: The study quantitatively tracked T-cell immune reconstitution after TCRalphabeta/CD19-depleted allogeneic hematopoietic cell transplantation in children using TCR repertoire profiling.

The treatment or condition label for this specimen denotes: allogeneic hematopoietic cell transplantation with graft depleted of TCRalphabeta T cells and CD19 B cells. The transplant recipients were children given TCRalphabeta/CD19-depleted allogeneic hematopoietic cell grafts. Paper-wide results and their limitations: Over subsequent months, a decline in hyperexpanded clone frequencies was noted, and after one year, T-cell counts and TCRbeta diversity were mostly ascribed to newly produced T cells. About two months after transplant, the apparently early recovery of alphabetaT-cell counts reportedly depended on just several hundred clones that had expanded rapidly and came from non-depleted graft cells. The high TCRbeta diversity at day 60 in some patients was ascribed to recipient T cells and intrathymic progenitors that had survived conditioning.

In the germline V gene (reference sequence), CDR1 corresponds to DFQATT and CDR2 to SNEGSKA. CDR3 length: 12 amino acids, cysteine to phenylalanine. Only the CDR3 DNA stays, 36 bases, in frame from base 1. At the junction V is shortened by 6 bases and J by 0 bases, with 7 bases in between. This clonotype came up a few times. It lacks a known antigen. Nothing much larger sits one base from this clone, and base qualities are not available. The protocol used for the library was PCR. Sequencing was performed on an Illumina HiSeq 2500. TCR libraries were prepared with molecular barcoding, using unique molecular identifiers to normalize TCRbeta repertoire quantification. Through fastp at Q25 and MiXCR, TCRdb rebuilt clones from the public reads, retaining in-frame beta chains. Rows matching on CDR3 protein sequence are summarized as one entry with the most common DNA and genes. The sample table records around 120,000 distinct CDR3 sequences; 23% of these occur just once. Together, the top ten hold roughly 10% of the sample.

The V gene is TRBV20-1 and the J gene is TRBJ2-3; the D gene cannot be resolved reliably. This clonotype originated in a male patient aged 2-15 years who had a stem cell transplant for chronic granulomatous disease, so the T cells may come from the graft donor. The material was PBMCs, mostly from graft donor cells, obtained 180 days after TCRalphabeta/CD19-depleted stem cell transplant. The nucleotide sequence reads as follows: TGCAGTGCCAGGATAAGCACAGATACGCAGTATTTT. This is translated as CSARISTDTQYF.